This entry features one T cell receptor (beta chain) sequence. Its specificity is unknown. These data originate in a study of identical twins' blood T cells. Study details: Approximately 12 libraries, six alpha and six beta, gave approximately 50 million reads. Study outcomes and limitations: Environmental influences on twin similarity could not be excluded.

In germline, CDR1 is KGHSH, CDR2 LQKENI. The CDR3 length is 13 residues. Trimming stripped 0 bases from V and 5 bases from J, with 7 bases between. TCR cDNA libraries were made from RNA using a previously described, modified protocol. MiXCR, run by TCRdb on the 5' RACE reads, gives a single entry per CDR3 protein. The repertoire consists of hundreds of thousands of distinct CDR3 sequences, with over 25% occurring once and the leading ten covering about 6%. The chain couples TRBV18 to TRBJ2-5, with D unresolved. The source of this sequence is a woman aged 18 to 55 in good health. The sequenced sample consisted of PBMCs. CDR3 DNA sequence: TGTGCCAGCTCACCACCAGAGAGGGAGACCCAGTACTTC. It is translated as CASSPPERETQYF.